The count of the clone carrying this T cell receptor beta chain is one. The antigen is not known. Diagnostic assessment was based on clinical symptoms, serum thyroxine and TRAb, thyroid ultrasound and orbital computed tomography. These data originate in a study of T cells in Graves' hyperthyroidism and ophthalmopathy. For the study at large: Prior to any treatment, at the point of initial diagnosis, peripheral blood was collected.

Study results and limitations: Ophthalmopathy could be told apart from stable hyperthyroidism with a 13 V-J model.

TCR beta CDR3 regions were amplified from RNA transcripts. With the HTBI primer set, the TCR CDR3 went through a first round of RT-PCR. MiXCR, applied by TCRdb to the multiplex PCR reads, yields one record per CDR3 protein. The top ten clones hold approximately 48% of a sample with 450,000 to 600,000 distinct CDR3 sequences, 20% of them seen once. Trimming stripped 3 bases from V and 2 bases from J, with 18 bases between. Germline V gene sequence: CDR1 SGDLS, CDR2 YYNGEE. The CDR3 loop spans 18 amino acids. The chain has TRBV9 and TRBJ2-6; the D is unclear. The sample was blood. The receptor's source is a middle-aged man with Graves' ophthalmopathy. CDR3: CASSDPRRKSPGANVLTF. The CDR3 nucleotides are TGTGCCAGCAGCGACCCCAGGAGAAAAAGCCCTGGGGCCAACGTCCTGACTTTC. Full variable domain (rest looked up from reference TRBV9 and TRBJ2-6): DSGVTQTPKHLITATGQRVTLRCSPRSGDLSVYWYQQSLDQGLQFLIQYYNGEERAKGNILERFSAQQFPDLHSELNLSSLELGDSALYFCASSDPRRKSPGANVLTFGAGSRLTVL.